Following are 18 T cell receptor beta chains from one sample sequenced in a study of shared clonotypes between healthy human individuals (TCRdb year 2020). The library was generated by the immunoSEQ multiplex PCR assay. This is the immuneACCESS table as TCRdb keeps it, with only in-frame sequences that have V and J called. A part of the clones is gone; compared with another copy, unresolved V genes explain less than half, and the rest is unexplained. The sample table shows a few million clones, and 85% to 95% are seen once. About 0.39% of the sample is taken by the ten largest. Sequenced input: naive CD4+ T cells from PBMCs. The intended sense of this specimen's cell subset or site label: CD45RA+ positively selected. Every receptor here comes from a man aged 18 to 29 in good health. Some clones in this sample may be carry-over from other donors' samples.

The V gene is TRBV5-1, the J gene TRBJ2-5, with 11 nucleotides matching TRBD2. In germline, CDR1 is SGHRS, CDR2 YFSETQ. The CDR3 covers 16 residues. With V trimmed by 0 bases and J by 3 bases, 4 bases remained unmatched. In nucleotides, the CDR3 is TGCGCCAGCAGCTTGGCACTAGCGGGAGTCAAAGAGACCCAGTACTTC. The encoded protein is CASSLALAGVKETQYF.

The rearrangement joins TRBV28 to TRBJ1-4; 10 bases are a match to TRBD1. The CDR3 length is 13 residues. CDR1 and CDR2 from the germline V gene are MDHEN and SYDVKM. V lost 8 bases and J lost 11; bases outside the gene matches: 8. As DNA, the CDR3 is TGTGCCAGCGAAAGACAGGGGGCTTATAAACTGTTTTTT. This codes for CASERQGAYKLFF.

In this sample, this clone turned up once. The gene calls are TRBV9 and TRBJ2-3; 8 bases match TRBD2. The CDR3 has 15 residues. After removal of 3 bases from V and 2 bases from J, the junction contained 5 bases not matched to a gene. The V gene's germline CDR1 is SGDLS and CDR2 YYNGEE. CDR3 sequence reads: CASSASGRNTDTQYF. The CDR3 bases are TGTGCCAGCAGCGCCAGCGGGAGAAACACAGATACGCAGTATTTT. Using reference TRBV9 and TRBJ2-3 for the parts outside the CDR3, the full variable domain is DSGVTQTPKHLITATGQRVTLRCSPRSGDLSVYWYQQSLDQGLQFLIQYYNGEERAKGNILERFSAQQFPDLHSELNLSSLELGDSALYFCASSASGRNTDTQYFGPGTRLTVL.

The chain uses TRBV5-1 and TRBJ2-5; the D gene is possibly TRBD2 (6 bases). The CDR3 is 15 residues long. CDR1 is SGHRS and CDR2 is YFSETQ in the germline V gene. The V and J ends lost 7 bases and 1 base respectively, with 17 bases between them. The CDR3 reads CASGWQGGPQETQYF. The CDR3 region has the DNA TGCGCCAGCGGGTGGCAGGGAGGCCCCCAAGAGACCCAGTACTTC.

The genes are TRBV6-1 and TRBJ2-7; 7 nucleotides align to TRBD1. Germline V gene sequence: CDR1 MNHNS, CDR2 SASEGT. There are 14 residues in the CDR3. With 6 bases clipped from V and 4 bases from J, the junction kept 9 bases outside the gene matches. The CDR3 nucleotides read TGTGCCAGCAGCCGAGGGGGCTTGAGTTACGAGCAGTACTTC. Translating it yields CASSRGGLSYEQYF.

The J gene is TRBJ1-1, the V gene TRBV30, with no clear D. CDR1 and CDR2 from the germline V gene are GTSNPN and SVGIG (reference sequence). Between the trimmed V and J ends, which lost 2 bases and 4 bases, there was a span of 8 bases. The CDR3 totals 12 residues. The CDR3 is CAWSTTGTEAFF. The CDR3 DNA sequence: TGTGCCTGGAGTACTACGGGCACTGAAGCTTTCTTT.

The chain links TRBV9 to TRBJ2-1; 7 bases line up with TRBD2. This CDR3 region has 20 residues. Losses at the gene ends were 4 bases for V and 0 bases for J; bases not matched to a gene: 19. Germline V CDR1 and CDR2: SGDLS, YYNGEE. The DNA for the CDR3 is TGTGCCAGCAGCCCTCAGGGCGGGGGTTCGAACCTACACTCCTACAATGAGCAGTTCTTC. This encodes CASSPQGGGSNLHSYNEQFF.

Here the CDR3 reads CASSEAYGTATYEQYF. In DNA, the CDR3 is TGTGCCAGCAGTGAAGCGTACGGGACAGCTACCTACGAGCAGTACTTC. The chain recombines TRBV6-1 with TRBJ2-7, with 7 bases that match TRBD1. Germline CDR1 MNHNS, CDR2 SASEGT. The CDR3 contains 16 residues. J lost 2 bases, V lost 0 bases, and 7 bases had no gene match.

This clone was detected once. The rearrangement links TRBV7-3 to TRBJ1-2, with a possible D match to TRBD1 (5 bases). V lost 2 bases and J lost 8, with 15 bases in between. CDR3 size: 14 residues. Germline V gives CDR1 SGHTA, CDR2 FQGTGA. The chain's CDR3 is CASSLASQGGGYTF. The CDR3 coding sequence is TGTGCCAGCAGCTTAGCAAGTCAGGGCGGCGGCTACACCTTC.

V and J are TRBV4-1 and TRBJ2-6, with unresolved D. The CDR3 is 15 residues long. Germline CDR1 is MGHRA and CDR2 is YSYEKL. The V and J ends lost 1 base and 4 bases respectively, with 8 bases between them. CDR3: CASSQGGHGANVLTF. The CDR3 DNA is TGCGCCAGCAGCCAAGGTGGGCACGGGGCCAACGTCCTGACTTTC.

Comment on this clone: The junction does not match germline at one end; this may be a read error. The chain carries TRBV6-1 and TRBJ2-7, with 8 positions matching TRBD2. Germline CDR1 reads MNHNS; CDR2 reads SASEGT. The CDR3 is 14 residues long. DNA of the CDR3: TGTGCCAGCAGGAAACTAGCGGCCTCCGACGAGCAGTACTTC. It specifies CASRKLAASDEQYF.

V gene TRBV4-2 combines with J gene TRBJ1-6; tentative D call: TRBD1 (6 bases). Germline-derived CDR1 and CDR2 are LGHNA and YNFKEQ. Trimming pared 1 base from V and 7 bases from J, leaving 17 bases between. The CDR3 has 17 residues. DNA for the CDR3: TGTGCCAGCAGCCAAGTCGACAGGTTCCAGGACAATTCACCCCTCCACTTT. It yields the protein CASSQVDRFQDNSPLHF.

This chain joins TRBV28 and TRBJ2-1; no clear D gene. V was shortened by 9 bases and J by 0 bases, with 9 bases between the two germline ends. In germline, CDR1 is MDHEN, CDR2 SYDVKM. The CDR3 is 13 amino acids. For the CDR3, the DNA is TGTGCCAGTAACTGGGGCTCCTACAATGAGCAGTTCTTC. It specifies CASNWGSYNEQFF.

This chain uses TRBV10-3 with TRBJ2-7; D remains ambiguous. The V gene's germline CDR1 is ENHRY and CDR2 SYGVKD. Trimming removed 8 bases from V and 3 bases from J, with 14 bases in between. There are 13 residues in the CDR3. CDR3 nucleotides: TGTGCCATCGCCCCTGCACTCCGCTACGAGCAGTACTTC. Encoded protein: CAIAPALRYEQYF.

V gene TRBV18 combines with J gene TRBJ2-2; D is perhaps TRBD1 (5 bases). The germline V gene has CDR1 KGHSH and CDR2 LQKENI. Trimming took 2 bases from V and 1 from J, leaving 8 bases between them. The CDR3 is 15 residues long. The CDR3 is CASSPRQKNTGELFF. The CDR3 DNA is TGTGCCAGCTCACCAAGACAGAAGAACACCGGGGAGCTGTTTTTT.

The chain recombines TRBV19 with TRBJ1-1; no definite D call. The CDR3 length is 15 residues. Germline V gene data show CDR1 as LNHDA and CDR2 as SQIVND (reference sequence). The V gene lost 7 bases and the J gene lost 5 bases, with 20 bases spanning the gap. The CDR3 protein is CASNNLEGRKTEAFF. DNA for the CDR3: TGTGCCAGTAATAACCTCGAAGGGAGGAAGACTGAAGCTTTCTTT.

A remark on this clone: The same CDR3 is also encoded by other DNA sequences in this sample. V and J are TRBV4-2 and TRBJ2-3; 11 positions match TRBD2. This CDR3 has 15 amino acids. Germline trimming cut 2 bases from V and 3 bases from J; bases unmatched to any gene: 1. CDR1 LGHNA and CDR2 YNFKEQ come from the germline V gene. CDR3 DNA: TGTGCCAGCAGCCAAACTAGCGGGAGTACAGATACGCAGTATTTT. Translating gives CASSQTSGSTDTQYF.

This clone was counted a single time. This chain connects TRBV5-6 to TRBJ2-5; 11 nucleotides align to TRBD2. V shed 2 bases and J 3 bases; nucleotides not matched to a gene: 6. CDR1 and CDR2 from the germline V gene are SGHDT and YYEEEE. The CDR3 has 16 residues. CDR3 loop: CASSFRTSGGKETQYF. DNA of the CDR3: TGTGCCAGCAGCTTTCGTACTAGCGGGGGTAAAGAGACCCAGTACTTC. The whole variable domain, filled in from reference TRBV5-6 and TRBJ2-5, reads DAGVTQSPTHLIKTRGQQVTLRCSPKSGHDTVSWYQQALGQGPQFIFQYYEEEERQRGNFPDRFSGHQFPNYSSELNVNALLLGDSALYLCASSFRTSGGKETQYFGPGTRLLVL.